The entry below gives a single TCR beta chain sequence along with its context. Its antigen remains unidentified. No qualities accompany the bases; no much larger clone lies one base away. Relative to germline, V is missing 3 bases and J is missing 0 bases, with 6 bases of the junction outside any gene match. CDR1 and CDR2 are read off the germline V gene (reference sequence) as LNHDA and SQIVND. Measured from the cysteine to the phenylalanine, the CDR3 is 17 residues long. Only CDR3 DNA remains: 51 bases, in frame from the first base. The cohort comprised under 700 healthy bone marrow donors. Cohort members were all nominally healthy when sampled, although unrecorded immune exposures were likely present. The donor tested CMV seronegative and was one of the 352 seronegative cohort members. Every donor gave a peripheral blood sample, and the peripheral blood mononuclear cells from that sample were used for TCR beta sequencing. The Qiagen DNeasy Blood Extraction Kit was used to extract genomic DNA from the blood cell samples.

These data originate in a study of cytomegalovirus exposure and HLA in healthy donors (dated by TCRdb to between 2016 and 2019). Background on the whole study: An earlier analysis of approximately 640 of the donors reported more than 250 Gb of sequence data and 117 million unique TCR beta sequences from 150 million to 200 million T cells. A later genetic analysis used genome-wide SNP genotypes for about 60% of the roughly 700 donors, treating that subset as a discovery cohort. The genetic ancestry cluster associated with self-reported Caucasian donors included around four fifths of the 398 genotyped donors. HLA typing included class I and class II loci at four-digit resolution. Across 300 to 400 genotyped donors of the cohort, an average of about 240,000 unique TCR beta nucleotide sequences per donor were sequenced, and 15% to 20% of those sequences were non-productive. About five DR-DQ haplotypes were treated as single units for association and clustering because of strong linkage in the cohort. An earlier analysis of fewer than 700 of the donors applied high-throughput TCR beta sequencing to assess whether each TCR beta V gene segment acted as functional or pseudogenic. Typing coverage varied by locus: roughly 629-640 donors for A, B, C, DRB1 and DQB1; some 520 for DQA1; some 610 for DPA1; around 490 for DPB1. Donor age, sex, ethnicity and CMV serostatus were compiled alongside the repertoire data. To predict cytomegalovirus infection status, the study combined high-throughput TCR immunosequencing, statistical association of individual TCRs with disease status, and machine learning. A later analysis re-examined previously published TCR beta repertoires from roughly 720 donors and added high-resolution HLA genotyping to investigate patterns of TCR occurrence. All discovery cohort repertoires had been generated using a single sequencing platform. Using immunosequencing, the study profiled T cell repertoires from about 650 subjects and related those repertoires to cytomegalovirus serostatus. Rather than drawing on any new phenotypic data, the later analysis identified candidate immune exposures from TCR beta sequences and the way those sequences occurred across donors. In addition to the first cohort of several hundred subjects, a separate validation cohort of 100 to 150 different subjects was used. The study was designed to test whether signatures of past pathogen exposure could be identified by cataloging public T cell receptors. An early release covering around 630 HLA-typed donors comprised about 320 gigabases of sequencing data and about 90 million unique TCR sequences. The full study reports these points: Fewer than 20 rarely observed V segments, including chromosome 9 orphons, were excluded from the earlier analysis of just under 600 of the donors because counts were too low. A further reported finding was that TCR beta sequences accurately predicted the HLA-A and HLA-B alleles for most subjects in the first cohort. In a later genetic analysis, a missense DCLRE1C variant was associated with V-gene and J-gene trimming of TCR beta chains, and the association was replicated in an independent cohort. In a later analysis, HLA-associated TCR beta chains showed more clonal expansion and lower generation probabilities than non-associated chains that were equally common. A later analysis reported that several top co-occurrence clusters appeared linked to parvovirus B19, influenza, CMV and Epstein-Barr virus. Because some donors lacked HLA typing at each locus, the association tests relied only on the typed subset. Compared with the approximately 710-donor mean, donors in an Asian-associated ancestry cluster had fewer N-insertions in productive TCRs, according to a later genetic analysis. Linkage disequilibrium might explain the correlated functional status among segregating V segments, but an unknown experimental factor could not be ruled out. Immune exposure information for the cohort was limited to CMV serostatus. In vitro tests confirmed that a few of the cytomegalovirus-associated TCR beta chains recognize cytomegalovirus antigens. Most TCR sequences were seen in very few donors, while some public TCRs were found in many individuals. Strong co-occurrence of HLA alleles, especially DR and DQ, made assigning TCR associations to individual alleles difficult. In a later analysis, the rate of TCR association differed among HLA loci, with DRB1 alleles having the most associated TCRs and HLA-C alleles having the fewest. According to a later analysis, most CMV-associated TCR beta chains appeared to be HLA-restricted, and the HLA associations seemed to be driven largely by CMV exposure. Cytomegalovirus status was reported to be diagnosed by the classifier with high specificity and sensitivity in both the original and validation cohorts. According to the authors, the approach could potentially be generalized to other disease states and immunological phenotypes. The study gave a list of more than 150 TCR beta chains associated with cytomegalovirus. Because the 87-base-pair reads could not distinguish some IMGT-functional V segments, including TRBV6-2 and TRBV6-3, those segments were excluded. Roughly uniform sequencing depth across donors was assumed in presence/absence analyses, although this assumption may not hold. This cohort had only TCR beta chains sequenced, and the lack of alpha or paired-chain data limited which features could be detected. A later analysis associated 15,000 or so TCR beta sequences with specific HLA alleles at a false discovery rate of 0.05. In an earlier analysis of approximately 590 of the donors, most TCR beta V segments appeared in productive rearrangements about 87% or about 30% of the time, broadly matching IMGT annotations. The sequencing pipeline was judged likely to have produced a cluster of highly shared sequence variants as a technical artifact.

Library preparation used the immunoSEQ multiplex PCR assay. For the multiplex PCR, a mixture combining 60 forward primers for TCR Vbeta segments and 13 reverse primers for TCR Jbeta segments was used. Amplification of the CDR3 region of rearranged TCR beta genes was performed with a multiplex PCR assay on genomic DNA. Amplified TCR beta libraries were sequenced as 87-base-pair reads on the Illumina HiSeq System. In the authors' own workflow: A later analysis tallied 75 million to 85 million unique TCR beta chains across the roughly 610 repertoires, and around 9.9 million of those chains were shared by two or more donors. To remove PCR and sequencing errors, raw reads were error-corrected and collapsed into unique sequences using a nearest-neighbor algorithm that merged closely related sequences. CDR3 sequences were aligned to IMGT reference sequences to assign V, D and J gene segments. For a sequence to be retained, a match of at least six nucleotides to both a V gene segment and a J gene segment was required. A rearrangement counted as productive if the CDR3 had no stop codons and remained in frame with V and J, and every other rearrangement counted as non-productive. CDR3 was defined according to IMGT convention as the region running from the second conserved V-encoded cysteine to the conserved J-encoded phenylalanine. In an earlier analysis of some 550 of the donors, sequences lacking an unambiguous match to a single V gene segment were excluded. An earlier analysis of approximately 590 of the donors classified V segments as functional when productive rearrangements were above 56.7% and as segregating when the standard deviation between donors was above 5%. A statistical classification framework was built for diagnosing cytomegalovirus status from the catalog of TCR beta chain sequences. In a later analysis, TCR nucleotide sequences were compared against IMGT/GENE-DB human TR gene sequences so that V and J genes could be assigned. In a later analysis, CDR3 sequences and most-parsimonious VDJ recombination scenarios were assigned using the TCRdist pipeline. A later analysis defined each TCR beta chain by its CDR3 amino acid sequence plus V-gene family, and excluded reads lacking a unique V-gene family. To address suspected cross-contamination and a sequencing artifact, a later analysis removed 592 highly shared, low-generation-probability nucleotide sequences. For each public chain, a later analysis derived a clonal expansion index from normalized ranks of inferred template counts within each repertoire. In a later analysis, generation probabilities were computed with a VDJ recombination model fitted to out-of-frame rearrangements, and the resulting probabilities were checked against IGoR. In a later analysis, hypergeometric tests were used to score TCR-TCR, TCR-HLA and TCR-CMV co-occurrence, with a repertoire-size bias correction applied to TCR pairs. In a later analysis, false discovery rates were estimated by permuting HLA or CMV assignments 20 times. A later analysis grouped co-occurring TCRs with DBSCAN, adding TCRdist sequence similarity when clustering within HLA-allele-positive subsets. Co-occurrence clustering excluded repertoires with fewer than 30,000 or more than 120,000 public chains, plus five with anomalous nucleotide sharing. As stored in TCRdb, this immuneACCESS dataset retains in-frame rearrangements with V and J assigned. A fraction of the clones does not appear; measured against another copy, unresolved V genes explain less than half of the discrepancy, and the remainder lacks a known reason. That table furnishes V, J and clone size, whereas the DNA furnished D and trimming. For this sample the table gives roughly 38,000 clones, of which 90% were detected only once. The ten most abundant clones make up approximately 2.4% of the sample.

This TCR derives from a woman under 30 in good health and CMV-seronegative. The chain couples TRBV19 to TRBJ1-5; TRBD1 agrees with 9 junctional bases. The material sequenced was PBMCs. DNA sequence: TGTGCCAGTAGTATCGGACAGGGGCGTTATAGCAATCAGCCCCAGCATTTT. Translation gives CASSIGQGRYSNQPQHF. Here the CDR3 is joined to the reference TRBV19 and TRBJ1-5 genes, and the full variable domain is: DGGITQSPKYLFRKEGQNVTLSCEQNLNHDAMYWYRQDPGQGLRLIYYSQIVNDFQKGDIAEGYSVSREKKESFPLTVTSAQKNPTAFYLCASSIGQGRYSNQPQHFGDGTRLSIL.